The 19 T cell receptor beta chains given below trace back to one sample, sequenced in a study of CDR3 diversity in severe acne. One entry per CDR3 protein, called by TCRdb with MiXCR from the PCR reads. This table has over 85,000 distinct CDR3 sequences, roughly 51% appearing once. Sequenced material: blood. Receptors were obtained from a male donor with acne.

The rearrangement joins TRBV24-1 to TRBJ2-5; D is undetermined. Germline V gene data show CDR1 as KGHDR and CDR2 as SFDVKD. The CDR3 totals 11 residues. The germline V and J ends were trimmed by 1 base and 4 bases, with 0 bases remaining between them. CDR3 in amino acids: CATSDLETQYF. The CDR3 bases are TGTGCCACCAGTGATTTAGAGACCCAGTACTTC.

This clonotype is termed medium-sized. The chain carries TRBV24-1 and TRBJ2-6, with D unresolved. V lost 5 bases to trimming and J lost 3 bases, with 10 bases between them. The CDR3 has 15 amino acids. Per the germline V gene, CDR1 is KGHDR and CDR2 is SFDVKD. In nucleotides, the CDR3 is TGTGCCACCAGTGGTTCGGCTTATGGGGCCAACGTCCTGACTTTC. Protein: CATSGSAYGANVLTF.

This clonotype appeared many times. The chain links TRBV19 to TRBJ2-3; tentatively, D is TRBD1 (6 bases). The length of the CDR3 is 16 residues. The germline V gene has CDR1 LNHDA and CDR2 SQIVND (reference sequence). Between the trimmed V and J ends, which lost 1 base and 2 bases, there was a span of 13 bases. The CDR3 protein is CASSIVRGSPTDTQYF. Written as DNA, the CDR3 is TGTGCCAGTAGTATAGTCAGGGGAAGTCCCACAGATACGCAGTATTTT.

The rearrangement links TRBV5-1 to TRBJ2-7, with TRBD1 as a possible D gene (5 bases). Germline loops: CDR1 SGHRS, CDR2 YFSETQ. CDR3 length: 14 amino acids. V was shortened by 0 bases and J by 8 bases, with 15 bases between the two germline ends. CDR3 nucleotides: TGCGCCAGCAGCTTGGGGGGCGCGTTTAGTAAGCAGTACTTC. Translated: CASSLGGAFSKQYF.

The table lists this clonotype with many counts. This rearrangement joins TRBV7-9 to TRBJ1-2, with D hard to call. This CDR3 is 14 amino acids long. From germline, CDR1 is SEHNR and CDR2 FQNEAQ (reference sequence). V was shortened by 1 base and J by 7 bases, with 13 bases between the two germline ends. For the CDR3, the DNA is TGTGCCAGCAGCTTAGTTGGTTCCGGGTTTGGCTACACCTTC. Protein: CASSLVGSGFGYTF.

The chain recombines TRBV20-1 with TRBJ2-5; TRBD1 matches 8 bases. Trimming cost V 5 bases and J 3 bases; bases outside gene matches: 8. Germline V gene sequence: CDR1 DFQATT, CDR2 SNEGSKA (reference sequence). The CDR3 contains 14 residues. CDR3 in DNA: TGCAGTGCTCCGACGGCAGGGGGCGAAGAGACCCAGTACTTC. Residues: CSAPTAGGEETQYF.

With respect to this clonotype: This may arise from a read error, as a much more abundant clone is one base away. The chain combines TRBV20-1 with TRBJ1-2; D might be TRBD1 (6 bases). The CDR3 has 19 residues. From germline, CDR1 is DFQATT and CDR2 SNEGSKA (reference sequence). CDR3 nucleotides: TGCAGTGCTAGAGATCAGATAGGACAGAAGTATCCACTTAACTATGGCTACGCCTTC. Translating it yields CSARDQIGQKYPLNYGYAF.

The chain links TRBV5-1 to TRBJ2-1; 8 bases fit TRBD2. Germline lookup yields CDR1 SGHRS and CDR2 YFSETQ. This CDR3 region has 19 residues. Trimming took 2 bases from V and 8 from J; bases not matched to a gene: 21. CDR3 loop: CASSFNIRGGRNPGDEQFF. The CDR3 nucleotides read TGCGCCAGCAGCTTCAACATTCGCGGGGGGCGCAACCCAGGGGATGAGCAGTTCTTC.

This rearrangement joins TRBV4-1 to TRBJ2-5; 14 nucleotides match TRBD2. The germline V gene has CDR1 MGHRA and CDR2 YSYEKL. Trimming removed 1 base from V and 4 bases from J; junction bases left unmatched: 5. The CDR3 sequence is 17 residues long. The CDR3 sequence is CASSQALGLAGGETQYF. As DNA, the CDR3 is TGCGCCAGCAGCCAAGCCCTCGGACTAGCGGGAGGAGAGACCCAGTACTTC.

The DNA of the CDR3 is TGCAGTGCCGACACAGACAGAAGTCACACCGGGGAGCTGTTTTTT. Its protein product is CSADTDRSHTGELFF. This chain connects TRBV20-1 to TRBJ2-2; a weak D match, TRBD1 (5 bases). V was cut by 6 bases and J by 3 bases, with 17 bases left in between. Germline CDR1 DFQATT, CDR2 SNEGSKA (reference sequence). This CDR3 region has 15 residues.

The V gene is TRBV7-6, the J gene TRBJ1-2; no clear D gene. CDR1 is SGHVS, CDR2 FNYEAQ, per germline. The V and J ends lost 5 bases and 4 bases respectively, with 11 bases between them. This CDR3 has 13 amino acids. CDR3 DNA sequence: TGTGCCAGCAGCCCATCTCAGACCTATGGCTACACCTTC. Amino acids: CASSPSQTYGYTF.

This clonotype was recorded once. This chain connects TRBV20-1 to TRBJ1-1, with 9 positions matching TRBD1. V shed 6 bases, J shed 4 bases, and the junction held 3 bases outside the gene matches. The CDR3 sequence is 12 residues long. The germline V gene encodes CDR1 DFQATT and CDR2 SNEGSKA (reference sequence). CDR3: CSAGTGSTEAFF. The CDR3 DNA is TGCAGTGCAGGGACAGGGAGCACTGAAGCTTTCTTT.

About this clonotype itself: Since a much larger clone is just one base distant, this may be a read error. The chain links TRBV19 to TRBJ2-3; 12 bases are a match to TRBD2. The germline V gene encodes CDR1 LNHDA and CDR2 SQIVND (reference sequence). The CDR3 spans 18 residues. Losses at the gene ends were 7 bases for V and 4 bases for J; bases not matched to a gene: 15. CDR3 in amino acids: CASTLTSGGAFGADTQYF. Written as DNA, the CDR3 is TGTGCCAGTACCCTGACTAGCGGGGGCGCCTTTGGCGCAGATACGCAGTATTTT.

This clonotype was seen only a few times. The rearrangement links TRBV20-1 to TRBJ2-3; the match to TRBD2 covers 14 bases. Germline V gene lookup returns CDR1 DFQATT and CDR2 SNEGSKA (reference sequence). The V and J ends lost 4 bases and 5 bases, in that order; junction bases with no gene match: 2. This CDR3 region has 14 residues. This CDR3 is CSATTSGRGDTQYF. DNA for the CDR3: TGCAGTGCTACGACTAGCGGGAGGGGAGATACGCAGTATTTT.

Regarding this clonotype: A read error may be the cause here, since a much bigger clone is one base away. The V gene is TRBV5-1, the J gene TRBJ2-5; 9 bases match TRBD2. Germline V gives CDR1 SGHRS, CDR2 YFSETQ. The CDR3 length is 19 residues. The CDR3 bases are TGTGCCAGCAGCCGCCAGCCTAGCGGGGCTCCAGGGTGGTTTGAGACCCAGTACTTC. This codes for CASSRQPSGAPGWFETQYF.

The chain uses TRBV9 and TRBJ1-5; the D gene is possibly TRBD1 (5 bases). The length of the CDR3 is 14 residues. V gave up 5 bases and J gave up 3 bases, with 12 bases separating them. Germline V gene sequence: CDR1 SGDLS, CDR2 YYNGEE. As DNA, the CDR3 is TGTGCCAGCAGTGGAGGGGCAGACAATCAGCCCCAGCATTTT. Its translation: CASSGGADNQPQHF.

This sequence joins TRBV6-5 and TRBJ1-1; D is uncertain. Germline V lookup: CDR1 MNHEY, CDR2 SVGAGI. The CDR3 extends over 15 amino acids. With 0 bases removed from V and 3 bases from J, the gap between germline ends came to 11 bases. The CDR3 reads CASSYSSRWHTEAFF. In nucleotides, the CDR3 is TGTGCCAGCAGTTACTCGTCTCGGTGGCACACTGAAGCTTTCTTT.

This chain uses TRBV4-3 with TRBJ1-5; 9 bases fit TRBD1. The CDR3 is made up of 16 amino acids. V lost 0 bases, J lost 6 bases, and 6 bases stayed unmatched. CDR1 and CDR2 (germline): LGHNA, YSLEER. The CDR3 DNA is TGCGCCAGCAGCCAAGAAGTCGGGACAGGGTTTCAGCCCCAGCATTTT. Translating gives CASSQEVGTGFQPQHF.

V and J are TRBV29-1 and TRBJ2-7, with TRBD1 as a possible D gene (5 bases). This CDR3 spans 11 amino acids. The germline gives CDR1 SQVTM, CDR2 ANQGSEA. Trimming took off 4 bases at V and 12 bases at J, with 16 bases between the two ends. The CDR3 region is CSVVQGPTGYF. The CDR3 DNA follows: TGCAGCGTTGTGCAGGGCCCAACGGGGTACTTC.